A selection of T cell receptor beta chains follows, all from one sample in a study of T-cell reconstitution after alpha-beta-depleted transplantation in children. TCRdb reanalysed the PCR reads using MiXCR and keeps one entry per CDR3 protein. This sample yields about half a million distinct CDR3 sequences, of which around 13% are seen a single time; around 6% belongs to the top ten. This sample comprised PBMCs from the stem cell graft donor, obtained from the stem cell graft. The receptor set was obtained from a human donor who donated a stem cell graft to a child with combined immunodeficiency. CDR3s include the opening cysteine and the closing phenylalanine or tryptophan. The D gene is left open where the match is weak. The size entry is marked missing in some rows and otherwise reads once, few, many or a size class.

v_call,j_call,clone_size,d_call,cdr3_aa,cdr3_nt
TRBV30,TRBJ1-2,few,-,CAWTSWRGHYGYTF,TGTGCCTGGACGAGTTGGAGGGGCCACTATGGCTACACCTTC
TRBV29-1,TRBJ2-1,many,TRBD2,CSVEHRGEGNEQFF,TGCAGCGTTGAACATCGAGGGGAGGGGAATGAGCAGTTCTTC
TRBV5-5,TRBJ2-7,many,-,CASSPLEVGYEQYF,TGTGCCAGCAGCCCCCTGGAGGTGGGGTACGAGCAGTACTTC
TRBV25-1,TRBJ2-7,few,TRBD2,CASSEYGTSGSYEQYF,TGTGCCAGCAGTGAATATGGGACTAGCGGCTCCTACGAGCAGTACTTC
TRBV12-3/TRBV12-4,TRBJ2-4,-,TRBD2,CASSLAHARGDIQYF,TGTGCCAGCAGTTTAGCGCATGCCCGGGGGGACATTCAGTACTTC
TRBV27,TRBJ2-1,few,-,CASSPRTGRVNEQFF,TGTGCCAGCAGTCCAAGGACAGGGAGGGTCAATGAGCAGTTCTTC
TRBV12-3/TRBV12-4,TRBJ2-6,-,-,CASRTGHRSSGANVLTF,TGTGCCAGCAGGACGGGACACCGGAGCTCTGGGGCCAACGTCCTGACTTTC
TRBV12-3/TRBV12-4,TRBJ2-7,-,-,CASSMGHLEGYEQYF,TGTGCCAGCAGTATGGGACACCTTGAGGGCTACGAGCAGTACTTC
TRBV6-2/TRBV6-3,TRBJ2-1,-,-,CASSYVGYNEQFF,TGTGCCAGCAGTTACGTGGGGTACAATGAGCAGTTCTTC
TRBV20-1,TRBJ2-3,few,-,CSARDFGRFTDTQYF,TGCAGTGCTAGAGATTTTGGGCGGTTCACAGATACGCAGTATTTT
TRBV6-1,TRBJ2-1,-,-,CASSPEMSSYNEQFF,TGTGCCAGCAGCCCGGAGATGAGCTCCTACAATGAGCAGTTCTTC
TRBV13,TRBJ2-3,-,-,CASSYQSTGTQYF,TGTGCCAGCAGCTACCAGTCCACGGGTACGCAGTATTTT
TRBV10-3,TRBJ2-7,-,-,CAIGGISYEQYF,TGTGCCATAGGAGGTATCTCCTACGAGCAGTACTTC
TRBV29-1,TRBJ1-5,-,-,CSVAGENQPQHF,TGCAGCGTCGCCGGGGAGAATCAGCCCCAGCATTTT
TRBV27,TRBJ1-1,few,TRBD1,CASSFGDRGEAFF,TGTGCCAGCAGTTTTGGGGACAGGGGAGAAGCTTTCTTT
TRBV4-3,TRBJ2-5,few,-,CASSQDLGGLGETQYF,TGCGCCAGCAGCCAAGATCTGGGGGGTTTAGGAGAGACCCAGTACTTC
TRBV4-3,TRBJ2-7,-,-,CASSQDRDPSYEQYF,TGCGCCAGCAGCCAAGATCGGGACCCCTCCTACGAGCAGTACTTC
TRBV12-3/TRBV12-4,TRBJ2-1,many,-,CASTPRGMGDGYNEQFF,TGTGCCAGCACCCCGAGGGGGATGGGGGATGGCTACAATGAGCAGTTCTTC
TRBV15,TRBJ2-7,-,-,CATSRERLATYEQYF,TGTGCCACCAGCAGAGAACGACTCGCCACCTACGAGCAGTACTTC
TRBV25-1,TRBJ2-7,many,-,CASSRGLPNLYEQYF,TGTGCCAGCAGCCGAGGGCTCCCCAATCTCTACGAGCAGTACTTC
TRBV11-3,TRBJ2-1,-,-,CASSPAGQEYNEQFF,TGTGCCAGCAGCCCAGCGGGACAGGAGTACAATGAGCAGTTCTTC
TRBV4-2,TRBJ2-1,few,-,CASSRYGGNTNNEQFF,TGTGCCAGCAGCCGATATGGGGGAAACACTAACAATGAGCAGTTCTTC
TRBV5-1,TRBJ2-3,-,TRBD1,CASQGVFEDTQYF,TGCGCCAGCCAGGGGGTATTTGAAGATACGCAGTATTTT
TRBV7-2,TRBJ2-7,many,TRBD2,CASSFGLAGPYEQYF,TGTGCCAGCAGCTTTGGACTAGCGGGCCCCTACGAGCAGTACTTC
TRBV2,TRBJ2-1,many,-,CASSGGTPVNEQFF,TGTGCCAGCAGTGGCGGCACCCCAGTGAATGAGCAGTTCTTC
TRBV7-2,TRBJ2-5,-,-,CASSPLLGETQYF,TGTGCCAGCAGCCCATTGTTGGGAGAGACCCAGTACTTC
TRBV11-3,TRBJ2-7,few,-,CASSKPGDGSYEQYF,TGTGCCAGCAGCAAACCGGGGGACGGATCCTACGAGCAGTACTTC
TRBV7-7,TRBJ2-2,-,-,CASSSGAGRGGELFF,TGTGCCAGCAGCTCGGGCGCAGGGAGAGGCGGGGAGCTGTTTTTT
TRBV28,TRBJ2-5,few,-,CASQIEGTSVETQYF,TGTGCCAGCCAGATTGAGGGTACGTCGGTAGAGACCCAGTACTTC
TRBV7-2,TRBJ2-2,few,-,CASSPRWRAGELFF,TGTGCCAGCAGCCCGAGATGGCGAGCCGGGGAGCTGTTTTTT
TRBV29-1,TRBJ2-5,many,TRBD2,CSVGLAGVGETQYF,TGCAGCGTGGGACTAGCGGGAGTTGGGGAGACCCAGTACTTC
TRBV6-1,TRBJ2-3,-,-,CASSDGSRADTQYF,TGTGCCAGCAGCGACGGATCCAGGGCAGATACGCAGTATTTT
TRBV11-2,TRBJ2-5,-,TRBD1,CASSPRTGSGETQYF,TGTGCCAGCAGCCCCCGGACAGGGTCTGGGGAGACCCAGTACTTC
TRBV29-1,TRBJ2-1,-,TRBD2,CSVLGLAGQYNEQFF,TGCAGCGTGCTCGGACTAGCGGGGCAATACAATGAGCAGTTCTTC
TRBV20-1,TRBJ1-5,once,-,CSARDPYRGHPRSQPQHF,TGCAGTGCTAGAGATCCGTATAGGGGTCATCCCCGGAGTCAGCCCCAGCATTTT
TRBV7-9,TRBJ1-1,-,-,CASSPGQFDLEAFF,TGTGCCAGCAGCCCCGGACAATTTGACCTTGAAGCTTTCTTT
TRBV20-1,TRBJ2-1,many,-,CSARGGIASSYNEQFF,TGCAGTGCTCGAGGAGGGATAGCGAGTTCCTACAATGAGCAGTTCTTC
TRBV24-1,TRBJ2-1,many,TRBD2,CATSDSGLPNEQFF,TGTGCCACCAGTGATTCGGGACTACCCAATGAGCAGTTCTTC
TRBV4-3,TRBJ2-7,-,-,CASSQDGRHSDEQYF,TGCGCCAGCAGCCAAGATGGCAGACACTCCGACGAGCAGTACTTC
TRBV15,TRBJ2-1,many,-,CATSRDKGTYNEQFF,TGTGCCACCAGCAGAGATAAGGGTACCTACAATGAGCAGTTCTTC
TRBV20-1,TRBJ2-1,few,-,CSASRARPSAEQFF,TGCAGTGCTAGCAGGGCGCGACCTAGTGCGGAGCAGTTCTTC
TRBV9,TRBJ2-1,-,-,CASSVGGEEQFF,TGTGCCAGCAGCGTAGGGGGAGAGGAGCAGTTCTTC
TRBV5-5,TRBJ1-6,-,-,CASSLDRISSYNSPLHF,TGTGCCAGCAGCTTGGACAGAATAAGCTCCTATAATTCACCCCTCCACTTT
TRBV6-2/TRBV6-3,TRBJ2-3,-,-,CASFYGGGSSDTQYF,TGTGCCAGCTTCTACGGGGGCGGGTCGTCAGATACGCAGTATTTT
TRBV4-2,TRBJ2-7,-,-,CASSQGTSSSYEQYF,TGTGCCAGCAGCCAGGGAACGTCCAGCTCCTACGAGCAGTACTTC
TRBV28,TRBJ2-3,-,TRBD2,CASSFNGLAGDLTDTQYF,TGTGCCAGCAGTTTCAACGGACTAGCGGGGGACCTCACAGATACGCAGTATTTT
TRBV12-3/TRBV12-4,TRBJ2-3,-,-,CASSFTVEDTQYF,TGTGCCAGCAGTTTCACCGTTGAAGATACGCAGTATTTT
TRBV15,TRBJ2-7,few,-,CATSLGRMNSYEQYF,TGTGCCACCAGCTTGGGACGGATGAACTCCTACGAGCAGTACTTC
TRBV27,TRBJ1-2,few,-,CASSLAGQGYGYTF,TGTGCCAGCAGTTTAGCCGGCCAGGGGTATGGCTACACCTTC
TRBV5-5,TRBJ2-1,-,TRBD2,CASSLDTSGRRLFF,TGTGCCAGCAGCTTGGATACTAGCGGGAGGAGGTTATTCTTC
TRBV5-6,TRBJ2-1,many,TRBD2,CASSLLGVAGVTEQFF,TGTGCCAGCAGCTTGTTAGGGGTAGCGGGAGTAACTGAGCAGTTCTTC
TRBV20-1,TRBJ2-1,-,-,CSASGPTNEQFF,TGCAGTGCTAGCGGCCCGACCAATGAGCAGTTCTTC
TRBV24-1,TRBJ2-6,few,-,CATTLRLQGTGSGSGANVLTF,TGTGCCACCACCCTAAGACTACAGGGCACTGGATCGGGCTCTGGGGCCAACGTCCTGACTTTC
TRBV7-2,TRBJ2-3,-,-,CASSLRDSRTDTQYF,TGTGCCAGCAGCTTACGGGACTCGCGCACAGATACGCAGTATTTT
TRBV6-5,TRBJ2-1,-,TRBD1,CASSWAGTDNEQFF,TGTGCCAGCAGTTGGGCAGGGACAGACAATGAGCAGTTCTTC
TRBV12-3/TRBV12-4,TRBJ2-5,few,TRBD1,CASSFTIIGVRGRQETQYF,TGTGCCAGCAGTTTTACAATTATAGGCGTCAGGGGGCGCCAAGAGACCCAGTACTTC
TRBV28,TRBJ2-2,many,-,CASLGRDTGELFF,TGTGCCAGTTTGGGGCGGGACACCGGGGAGCTGTTTTTT
TRBV6-5,TRBJ2-7,-,-,CASSYRGPSYEQYF,TGTGCCAGCAGTTACCGGGGGCCCTCCTACGAGCAGTACTTC
TRBV3-1,TRBJ1-2,few,TRBD1,CASRAGQGPGYTF,TGTGCCAGCAGGGCGGGACAGGGGCCCGGCTACACCTTC